This T cell receptor beta chain was captured in a study of blood T cell repertoires in COVID-19. Study as a whole: Specimens from acute and convalescent COVID-19 originated in the United States, Italy and Spain. T cells, B-cell-depleted T cells, or PBMCs provided the cDNA or gDNA that served as material.

Data came from immunoSEQ multiplex PCR; TCRdb stores just in-frame clones and leaves some out. This table holds 160,000 or so clones, roughly 83% found once. CDR3 length: 14 amino acids. Germline CDR1 and CDR2: SGHNT and YYREEE (reference sequence). After removal of 4 bases from V and 2 bases from J, the junction contained 3 bases not matched to a gene. Source material: peripheral blood. The chain joins TRBV5-4 to TRBJ1-2; 9 nucleotides agree with TRBD1. The TCR sequence derives from a human donor in a cohort sampled during active COVID-19. The CDR3 here is CASSPGTGNYGYTF. The CDR3 DNA reads TGTGCCAGCAGCCCCGGGACAGGGAACTATGGCTACACCTTC.